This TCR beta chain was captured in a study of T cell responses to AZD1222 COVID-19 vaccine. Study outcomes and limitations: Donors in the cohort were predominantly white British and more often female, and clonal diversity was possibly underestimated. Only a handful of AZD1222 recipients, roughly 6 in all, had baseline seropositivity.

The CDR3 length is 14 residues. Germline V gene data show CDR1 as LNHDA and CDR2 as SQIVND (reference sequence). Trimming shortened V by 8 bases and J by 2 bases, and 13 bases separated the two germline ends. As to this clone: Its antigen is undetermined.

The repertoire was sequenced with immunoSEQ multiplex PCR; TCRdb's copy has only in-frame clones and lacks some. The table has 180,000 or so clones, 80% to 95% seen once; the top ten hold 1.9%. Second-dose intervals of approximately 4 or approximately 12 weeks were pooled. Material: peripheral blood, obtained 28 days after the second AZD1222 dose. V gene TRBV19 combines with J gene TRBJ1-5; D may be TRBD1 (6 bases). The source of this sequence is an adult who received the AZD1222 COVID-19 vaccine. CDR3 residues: CASWPTGGNQPQHF. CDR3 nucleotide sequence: TGTGCCAGTTGGCCGACAGGCGGCAATCAGCCCCAGCATTTT. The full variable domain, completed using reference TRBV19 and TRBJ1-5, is DGGITQSPKYLFRKEGQNVTLSCEQNLNHDAMYWYRQDPGQGLRLIYYSQIVNDFQKGDIAEGYSVSREKKESFPLTVTSAQKNPTAFYLCASWPTGGNQPQHFGDGTRLSIL.